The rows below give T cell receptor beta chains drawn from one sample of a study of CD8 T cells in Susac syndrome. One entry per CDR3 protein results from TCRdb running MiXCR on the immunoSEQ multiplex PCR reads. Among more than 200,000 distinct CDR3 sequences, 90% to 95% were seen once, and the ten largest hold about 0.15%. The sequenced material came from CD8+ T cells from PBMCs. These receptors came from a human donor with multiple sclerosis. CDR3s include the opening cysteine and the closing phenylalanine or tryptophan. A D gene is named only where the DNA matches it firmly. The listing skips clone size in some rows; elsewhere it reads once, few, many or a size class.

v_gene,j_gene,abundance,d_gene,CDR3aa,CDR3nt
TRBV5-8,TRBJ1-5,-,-,CASSRSDLSNQPQHF,TGTGCCAGCAGCCGATCTGACCTTAGCAATCAGCCCCAGCATTTT
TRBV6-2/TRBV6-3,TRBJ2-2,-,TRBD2,CASSPREGRDTGELFF,TGTGCCAGCAGTCCCAGGGAGGGCCGCGACACCGGGGAGCTGTTTTTT
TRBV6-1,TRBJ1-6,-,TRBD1,CASLPLRAGTDNSPLHF,TGTGCCAGCCTCCCGCTCCGAGCCGGGACAGATAATTCACCCCTCCACTTT
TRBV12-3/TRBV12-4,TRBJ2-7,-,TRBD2,CASSFPGRVYEQYF,TGTGCCAGCAGTTTTCCAGGGAGGGTGTACGAGCAGTACTTC
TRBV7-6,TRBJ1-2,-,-,CASSLASSHYGYTF,TGTGCCAGCAGCTTAGCCTCCTCGCACTATGGCTACACCTTC
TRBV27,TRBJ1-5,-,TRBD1,CASSLEGGGQPQHF,TGTGCCAGCAGTTTAGAAGGGGGCGGGCAGCCCCAGCATTTT
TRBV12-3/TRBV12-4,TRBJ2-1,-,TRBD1,CASSTPGQGGNEQFF,TGTGCCAGCAGTACGCCGGGACAGGGAGGCAATGAGCAGTTCTTC
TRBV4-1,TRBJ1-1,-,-,CASSPKHQLNTEAFF,TGCGCCAGCAGCCCAAAACACCAACTGAACACTGAAGCTTTCTTT
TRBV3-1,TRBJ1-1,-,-,CASSHAGNTEAFF,TGTGCCAGCAGCCATGCGGGGAACACTGAAGCTTTCTTT
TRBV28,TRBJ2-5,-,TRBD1,CASKGARETQYF,TGTGCCAGCAAGGGGGCGAGAGAGACCCAGTACTTC
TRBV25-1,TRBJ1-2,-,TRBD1,CASRGQGVNYGYTF,TGTGCCAGCAGGGGACAGGGCGTCAACTATGGCTACACCTTC
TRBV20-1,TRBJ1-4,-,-,CSARDPGGYDEKLFF,TGCAGTGCTAGAGATCCGGGGGGCTATGATGAAAAACTGTTTTTT
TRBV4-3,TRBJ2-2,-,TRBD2,CASSPTALAGDHTGELFF,TGCGCCAGCAGCCCCACCGCACTAGCGGGAGACCACACCGGGGAGCTGTTTTTT
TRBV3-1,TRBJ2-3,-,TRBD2,CASSHIGLAGRTDTQYF,TGTGCCAGCAGCCACATCGGACTAGCGGGGCGCACAGATACGCAGTATTTT
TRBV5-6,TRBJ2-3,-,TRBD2,CASSLEWTSGDTQYF,TGTGCCAGCAGCTTGGAGTGGACTAGCGGTGATACGCAGTATTTT
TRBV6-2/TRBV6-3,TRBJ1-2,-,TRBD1,CASSYKYSPGQAILTF,TGTGCCAGCAGTTACAAGTACTCTCCGGGACAGGCCATCCTCACCTTC
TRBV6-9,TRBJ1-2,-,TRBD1,CASSYRTGVSTYGYTF,TGTGCCAGCAGTTATAGGACAGGGGTCTCTACCTATGGCTACACCTTC
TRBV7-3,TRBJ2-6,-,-,CASSVGTKGSGANVLTF,TGTGCCAGCAGCGTAGGGACCAAAGGATCTGGGGCCAACGTCCTGACTTTC
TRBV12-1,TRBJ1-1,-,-,CARAQAFF,TGTGCCAGGGCTCAGGCTTTCTTT
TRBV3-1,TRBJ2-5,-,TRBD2,CASSGRLAGGETQYF,TGTGCCAGCAGCGGACGACTAGCGGGAGGAGAGACCCAGTACTTC
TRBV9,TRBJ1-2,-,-,CASSPPGGVGTGYTF,TGTGCCAGCAGCCCGCCGGGGGGCGTAGGGACTGGCTACACCTTC
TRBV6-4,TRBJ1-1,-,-,CASTSGGPRVEAFF,TGTGCCAGCACCTCCGGGGGGCCACGGGTAGAAGCTTTCTTT
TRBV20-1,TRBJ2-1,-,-,CSKFGPQPRNSYNEQFF,TGCAGCAAGTTCGGCCCCCAGCCCCGCAACTCCTACAATGAGCAGTTCTTC
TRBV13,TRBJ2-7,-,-,CASSLGLTGTTAEQYF,TGTGCCAGCAGCTTAGGCCTGACAGGAACAACGGCCGAGCAGTACTTC
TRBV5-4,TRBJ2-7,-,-,CASSPAVAGIYEQYF,TGTGCCAGCAGCCCGGCGGTTGCAGGGATCTACGAGCAGTACTTC
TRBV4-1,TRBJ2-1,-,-,CASSPLIGDNEQFF,TGCGCCAGCAGCCCCCTTATCGGCGACAATGAGCAGTTCTTC
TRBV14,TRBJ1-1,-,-,CASSQGGGLAEAFF,TGTGCCAGCAGCCAAGGCGGGGGGTTGGCTGAAGCTTTCTTT
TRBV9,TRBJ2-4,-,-,CASSVGTVAKNIQYF,TGTGCCAGCAGCGTAGGTACGGTAGCCAAAAACATTCAGTACTTC
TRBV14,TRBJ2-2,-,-,CASSQVRSRYGELFF,TGTGCCAGCAGCCAAGTCAGGTCGCGGTACGGGGAGCTGTTTTTT
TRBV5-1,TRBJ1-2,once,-,CASRETPFPNYGYTF,TGCGCCAGCAGAGAAACCCCTTTTCCTAACTATGGCTACACCTTC
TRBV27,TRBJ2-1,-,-,CATWLGPGEQFF,TGTGCCACCTGGTTAGGGCCGGGTGAGCAGTTCTTC
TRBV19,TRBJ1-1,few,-,CASSFPRTASIEAFF,TGTGCCAGTAGTTTCCCCCGGACAGCCTCGATTGAAGCTTTCTTT
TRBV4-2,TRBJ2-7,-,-,CASSPAGYRDTAYEQYF,TGTGCCAGCAGCCCAGCCGGCTACCGGGACACCGCCTACGAGCAGTACTTC
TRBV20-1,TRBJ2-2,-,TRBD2,CSARVPLAPPNTGELFF,TGCAGTGCTAGAGTACCACTAGCGCCCCCGAACACCGGGGAGCTGTTTTTT
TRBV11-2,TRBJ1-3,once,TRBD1,CATTGNRPGGNTIYF,TGTGCCACGACAGGGAATCGACCAGGAGGAAACACCATATATTTT
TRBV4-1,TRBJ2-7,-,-,CASSPRKAELYF,TGCGCCAGCAGCCCTCGTAAGGCGGAGCTGTACTTC
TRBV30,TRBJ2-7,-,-,CAVSGTSTYEQYF,TGTGCCGTGAGTGGGACAAGCACCTACGAGCAGTACTTC
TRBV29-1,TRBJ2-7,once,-,CSVEEGATPSSYEQYF,TGCAGCGTTGAAGAGGGGGCCACTCCGAGCTCCTACGAGCAGTACTTC
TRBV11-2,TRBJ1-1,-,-,CASSLAWDGEGGAFF,TGTGCCAGCAGCTTAGCTTGGGACGGAGAAGGGGGAGCTTTCTTT
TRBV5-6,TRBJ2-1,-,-,CASSLAWAYNEQFF,TGTGCCAGCAGCTTGGCCTGGGCCTACAATGAGCAGTTCTTC
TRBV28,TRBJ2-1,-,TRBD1,CASRDLTLMTGTDEQFF,TGTGCCAGCAGGGACTTAACACTAATGACAGGGACGGATGAGCAGTTCTTC
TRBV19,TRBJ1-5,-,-,CASADMGGYQPQHF,TGTGCCAGTGCCGACATGGGGGGGTATCAGCCCCAGCATTTT
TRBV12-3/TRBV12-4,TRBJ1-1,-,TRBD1,CASKGTGVLNTEAFF,TGTGCCAGCAAAGGGACAGGTGTTTTGAACACTGAAGCTTTCTTT
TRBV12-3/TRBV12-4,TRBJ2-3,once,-,CASSFFASTDTQYF,TGTGCCAGCAGTTTCTTCGCTTCCACAGATACGCAGTATTTT
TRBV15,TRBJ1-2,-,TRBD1,CATSRDREQGVDYGYTF,TGTGCCACCAGCAGAGATAGGGAACAGGGGGTCGACTATGGCTACACCTTC
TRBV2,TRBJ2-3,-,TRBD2,CATYHLAESDTQYF,TGTGCCACTTACCACCTAGCGGAGTCAGATACGCAGTATTTT
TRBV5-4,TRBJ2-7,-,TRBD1,CASSLVGTGRGYEQYF,TGTGCCAGCAGCTTGGTTGGGACAGGGAGAGGCTACGAGCAGTACTTC